This is a list of T cell receptor beta chains from one sample in a study of human T cells and chemical hapten exposure. TCRdb processed the RACE reads anew with MiXCR; each CDR3 protein has one entry. Here the sample spans tens of thousands of distinct CDR3 sequences, around 10% being singletons. The sequenced sample was whole blood, obtained in connection with sensitization to the hapten diphenylcyclopropenone (DPC). The receptor set was obtained from a woman between 50 and 59 years old with alopecia areata. Some clones in this sample may be carry-over from other donors' samples. Both conserved end residues are part of each CDR3. A D gene is named only where the DNA matches it firmly. Clone sizes are given selectively: once, few, many, or a class where the clone is expanded.

DNA	CDR3	size	J	V	D
TGTGCCAGCAGTTACAGGGGGCATGGCACTGAAGCTTTCTTT	CASSYRGHGTEAFF	many	TRBJ1-1	TRBV6-2/TRBV6-3	TRBD1
TGTGCCAGCAGCTTAGGATATGGGTTGGGTTACGAGCAGTACTTC	CASSLGYGLGYEQYF	.	TRBJ2-7	TRBV7-2	.
TGCAGTGCTCGGACCCCGGAGGACTATGGCTACACCTTC	CSARTPEDYGYTF	.	TRBJ1-2	TRBV20-1	.
TGTGCCAGCAGCTTGTTGGGCCACACAGATACGCAGTATTTT	CASSLLGHTDTQYF	.	TRBJ2-3	TRBV5-5	.
TGCGCCAGCAGCATAGAACCCCGAACAACTAATGAAAAACTGTTTTTT	CASSIEPRTTNEKLFF	many	TRBJ1-4	TRBV5-1	.
TGTGCCAGCGTTGACGCGTCTGGGACACCGATGCAGTTCTTC	CASVDASGTPMQFF	few	TRBJ2-1	TRBV6-2/TRBV6-3	.
TGCGCCAGCAGCTTGGTTGGACAGGGGAGAGAGACCCAGTACTTC	CASSLVGQGRETQYF	few	TRBJ2-5	TRBV5-1	TRBD1
TGTGCCAGCAGACGAGACGGTGCAACTAATGAAAAACTGTTTTTT	CASRRDGATNEKLFF	.	TRBJ1-4	TRBV28	.
TGTGCCAGCAGTTACCGGGGACAGGGGGTATATGGCTACACCTTC	CASSYRGQGVYGYTF	.	TRBJ1-2	TRBV6-6	TRBD1
TGTGCCACTACGAGGGCTATGGGCGAAAAACTGTTTTTT	CATTRAMGEKLFF	many	TRBJ1-4	TRBV19	.
TGTGCCAGCAGCTCGACAGGGAGGTTTGGCTACACCTTC	CASSSTGRFGYTF	many	TRBJ1-2	TRBV7-9	TRBD1
TGTGCCAGCAGCTTAGCGTATGGGAACACTGAAGCTTTCTTT	CASSLAYGNTEAFF	.	TRBJ1-1	TRBV7-2	.
TGTGCCAGCAGCTCGACAGGAACGGGGGGCACTGAAGCTTTCTTT	CASSSTGTGGTEAFF	few	TRBJ1-1	TRBV7-3	.
TGTGCCAGCACCAACGGGCAGGGGAACACTGAAGCTTTCTTT	CASTNGQGNTEAFF	many	TRBJ1-1	TRBV6-5	.
TGTGCCAGCAGCTTGGCCGGGACGCGGGGTGGCTACACCTTC	CASSLAGTRGGYTF	few	TRBJ1-2	TRBV5-8	.
TGTGCCAGCAGCTTAACGGTGGGTGGATCCCCGGCGGCGCAGTATTTT	CASSLTVGGSPAAQYF	many	TRBJ2-3	TRBV7-3	.
TGTGCCAGCAGCCAAGTGCAGGGCGCCTATAATTCACCCCTCCACTTT	CASSQVQGAYNSPLHF	many	TRBJ1-6	TRBV3-1	.
TGTGCCAGCACAGAGGGGCGAGGAGTCAATCAGCCCCAGCATTTT	CASTEGRGVNQPQHF	many	TRBJ1-5	TRBV2	.
TGTGCCAGCAGCTTAGCGGCAGGCGGGGGACTAGAGACCCAGTACTTC	CASSLAAGGGLETQYF	many	TRBJ2-5	TRBV7-9	TRBD2
TGCAGCGTTGCTGCAGGGAATGTCCATCAGCCCCAGCATTTT	CSVAAGNVHQPQHF	many	TRBJ1-5	TRBV29-1	.
TGTGCCAGCAGCCGGGACTTTGGAGGCTACGAGCAGTACTTC	CASSRDFGGYEQYF	.	TRBJ2-7	TRBV27	.
TGTGCCAGCAGCCAAGAACGGGGTCCCCTTAGCACAGATACGCAGTATTTT	CASSQERGPLSTDTQYF	few	TRBJ2-3	TRBV3-1	.
TGTGCCAGCAGTTACTCGATCGGGTCTGGGGCCAACGTCCTGACTTTC	CASSYSIGSGANVLTF	many	TRBJ2-6	TRBV6-5	.
TGTGCCAGCAGCATAGACACCAACACAGATACGCAGTATTTT	CASSIDTNTDTQYF	many	TRBJ2-3	TRBV7-3	.
TGTGCCAGCAGTACTAATAGCAATCAGCCCCAGCATTTT	CASSTNSNQPQHF	many	TRBJ1-5	TRBV28	.
TGTGCCAGTAGTATGACCCCCCGGGCTCAGCCCCAGCATTTT	CASSMTPRAQPQHF	.	TRBJ1-5	TRBV19	.
TGTGCCAGCAGTCCAGCGGGCAGGAAGAACACTGAAGCTTTCTTT	CASSPAGRKNTEAFF	.	TRBJ1-1	TRBV12-3/TRBV12-4	.
TGTGCCAGCAGTGTCGTGAACACCGGGGAGCTGTTTTTT	CASSVVNTGELFF	many	TRBJ2-2	TRBV2	.